This is a list of T cell receptor beta chains from one sample in a study of cytomegalovirus exposure and HLA in healthy donors. Assay: immunoSEQ multiplex PCR; the TCRdb copy retains only in-frame clones and omits some. The repertoire holds 300,000 to 450,000 clones, roughly 90% seen once, with around 0.8% in the top ten. The source material was PBMCs. These receptors were taken from a woman aged 18-29 years in good health and CMV-seronegative. CDR3s include the opening cysteine and the closing phenylalanine or tryptophan. A D gene is named only where the DNA matches it firmly. Rows may omit the clone size; those that give it use once, few, many or a size class.

V gene	J gene	D gene	clone size	CDR3 protein	CDR3 DNA
TRBV7-9	TRBJ1-3	.	.	CASSHPDRRSGNTIYF	TGTGCCAGCAGCCACCCGGACAGACGTTCTGGAAACACCATATATTTT
TRBV6-5	TRBJ1-4	.	once	CASRTAAKLFF	TGTGCCAGCAGGACGGCGGCAAAACTGTTTTTT
TRBV6-1	TRBJ2-3	TRBD1	.	CASREGTASDTQYF	TGTGCCAGCAGGGAAGGGACAGCATCCGATACGCAGTATTTT
TRBV5-4	TRBJ2-7	TRBD2	.	CASSVSGMVYEQYF	TGTGCCAGCAGCGTTAGCGGGATGGTCTACGAGCAGTACTTC
TRBV19	TRBJ1-2	.	.	CASRGAYGYTF	TGTGCCAGTAGGGGGGCCTATGGCTACACCTTC
TRBV6-6	TRBJ1-5	.	.	CASKGGGNQPQHF	TGTGCCAGCAAAGGGGGTGGCAATCAGCCCCAGCATTTT
TRBV28	TRBJ1-6	.	.	CASSLLPGSSYNSPLHF	TGTGCCAGCAGTTTACTTCCCGGGAGCTCCTATAATTCACCCCTCCACTTT
TRBV15	TRBJ2-7	TRBD1	.	CATSQQGPYEQYF	TGTGCCACCAGCCAACAGGGGCCGTACGAGCAGTACTTC
TRBV12-2	TRBJ2-1	.	.	CASRPPWTSGNEQFF	TGTGCAAGTCGGCCCCCATGGACTAGTGGTAATGAGCAGTTCTTC
TRBV7-9	TRBJ2-7	.	.	CASAWSGYEQYF	TGTGCCAGCGCATGGTCCGGCTACGAGCAGTACTTC
TRBV2	TRBJ1-3	TRBD1	.	CARDRGLGNTIYF	TGTGCCAGGGACAGGGGGCTAGGAAACACCATATATTTT
TRBV7-9	TRBJ1-2	TRBD1	.	CASSTTGGYYGYTF	TGTGCCAGCAGCACCACAGGGGGCTACTATGGCTACACCTTC
TRBV27	TRBJ1-2	.	.	CASSLGGPLNYGYTF	TGTGCCAGCAGTTTAGGGGGCCCGCTAAACTATGGCTACACCTTC
TRBV18	TRBJ2-3	.	.	CASSRATTSTDTQYF	TGTGCCAGCTCACGAGCGACCACTAGCACAGATACGCAGTATTTT
TRBV27	TRBJ2-7	TRBD1	.	CASSLSGTGFYEQYF	TGTGCCAGCAGTTTATCGGGGACAGGGTTCTACGAGCAGTACTTC
TRBV12-5	TRBJ2-1	.	.	CASGLVPPAGAYNEQFF	TGTGCTAGTGGTTTGGTCCCTCCGGCAGGGGCCTACAATGAGCAGTTCTTC
TRBV9	TRBJ2-7	TRBD1	.	CASSVGQGSGEQYF	TGTGCCAGCAGCGTAGGACAGGGGTCGGGCGAGCAGTACTTC
TRBV30	TRBJ2-1	TRBD1	.	CAWSVRTGGLNEQFF	TGTGCCTGGAGTGTCAGGACAGGGGGGTTGAATGAGCAGTTCTTC
TRBV2	TRBJ2-7	.	.	CASSESPREQYF	TGTGCCAGCAGTGAGTCCCCCCGCGAGCAGTACTTC